This T cell receptor beta chain emerged from a study of T-cell reconstitution after alpha-beta-depleted transplantation in children. Broader study findings: Reportedly, alpha-beta T cells present about two months post-transplant originated from several hundred expanded clones of graft origin. Surviving recipient T cells and intrathymic progenitors accounted for some patients' high TCRbeta diversity at day 60. Hyperexpanded clones declined; after one year, newly produced T cells mostly supplied diversity.

Unique molecular identifiers featured in how the TCRbeta library was prepared. A single record per CDR3 protein comes from TCRdb applying MiXCR to the PCR reads. This table holds about 980,000 distinct CDR3 sequences, 25% to 30% found once. As concerns this clonotype: Its antigen is as yet unknown.

CDR1 and CDR2 from the germline V gene are ENHRY and SYGVKD. V lost 5 bases and J lost 6; bases outside the gene matches: 10. The CDR3 contains 15 residues. The chain carries TRBV10-3 and TRBJ2-1; 7 nucleotides align to TRBD2. The sample was PBMCs, mostly from graft donor cells, taken 360 days after TCRalphabeta/CD19-depleted stem cell transplant. The TCR originated in a boy younger than two who had a stem cell transplant for SCID, so the T cells may come from the graft donor. Here the CDR3 DNA reads TGTGCCATCAGTCCGACTAGCCTCGATGGCAATGAGCAGTTCTTC. It encodes CAISPTSLDGNEQFF.